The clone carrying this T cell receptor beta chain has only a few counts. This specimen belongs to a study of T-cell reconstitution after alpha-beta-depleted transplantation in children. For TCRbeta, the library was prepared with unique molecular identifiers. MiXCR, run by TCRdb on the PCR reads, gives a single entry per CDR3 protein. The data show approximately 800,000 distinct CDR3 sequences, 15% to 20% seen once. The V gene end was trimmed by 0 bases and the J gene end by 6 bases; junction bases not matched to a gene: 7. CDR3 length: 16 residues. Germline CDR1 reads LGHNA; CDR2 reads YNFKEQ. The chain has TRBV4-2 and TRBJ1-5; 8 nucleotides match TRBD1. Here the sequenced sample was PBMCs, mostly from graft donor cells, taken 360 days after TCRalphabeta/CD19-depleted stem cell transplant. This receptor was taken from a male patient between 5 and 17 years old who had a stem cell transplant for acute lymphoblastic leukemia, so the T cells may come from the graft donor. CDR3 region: CASSQEGSGGVQPQHF. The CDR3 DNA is TGTGCCAGCAGCCAAGAGGGGTCAGGGGGCGTTCAGCCCCAGCATTTT.